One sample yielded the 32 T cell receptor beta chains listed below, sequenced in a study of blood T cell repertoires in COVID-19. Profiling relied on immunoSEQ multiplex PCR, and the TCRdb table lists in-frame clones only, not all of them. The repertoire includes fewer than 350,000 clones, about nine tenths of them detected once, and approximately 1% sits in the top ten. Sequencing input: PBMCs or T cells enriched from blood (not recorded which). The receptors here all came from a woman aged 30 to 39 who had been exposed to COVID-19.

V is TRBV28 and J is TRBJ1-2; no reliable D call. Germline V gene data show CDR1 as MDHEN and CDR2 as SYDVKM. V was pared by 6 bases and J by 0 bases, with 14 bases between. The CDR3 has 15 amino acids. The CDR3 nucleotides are TGTGCCAGCAGCGATGTGGCAGGCGCTAACTATGGCTACACCTTC. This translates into CASSDVAGANYGYTF.

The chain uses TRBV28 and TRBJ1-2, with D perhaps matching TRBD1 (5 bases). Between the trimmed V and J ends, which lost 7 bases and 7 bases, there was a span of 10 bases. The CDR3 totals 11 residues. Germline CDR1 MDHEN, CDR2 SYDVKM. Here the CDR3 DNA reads TGTGCCAGCACCGGGGGTGCTGGCTACACCTTC. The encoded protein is CASTGGAGYTF.

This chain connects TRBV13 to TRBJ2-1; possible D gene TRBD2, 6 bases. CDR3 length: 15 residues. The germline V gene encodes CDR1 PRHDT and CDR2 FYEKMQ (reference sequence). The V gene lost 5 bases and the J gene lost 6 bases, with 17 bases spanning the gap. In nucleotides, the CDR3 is TGTGCCAGCAGCCCGGGACTCTACTCTCGCAATGAGCAGTTCTTC. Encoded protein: CASSPGLYSRNEQFF. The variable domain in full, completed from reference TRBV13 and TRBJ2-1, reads AAGVIQSPRHLIKEKRETATLKCYPIPRHDTVYWYQQGPGQDPQFLISFYEKMQSDKGSIPDRFSAQQFSDYHSELNMSSLELGDSALYFCASSPGLYSRNEQFFGPGTRLTVL.

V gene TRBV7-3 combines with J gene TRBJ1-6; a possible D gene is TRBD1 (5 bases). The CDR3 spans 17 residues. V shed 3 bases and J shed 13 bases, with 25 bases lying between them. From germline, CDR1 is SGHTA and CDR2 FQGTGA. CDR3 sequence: CASSLHARGTQATPLHF. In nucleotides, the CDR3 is TGTGCCAGCAGCTTGCATGCCCGCGGGACTCAAGCGACCCCCCTCCACTTT.

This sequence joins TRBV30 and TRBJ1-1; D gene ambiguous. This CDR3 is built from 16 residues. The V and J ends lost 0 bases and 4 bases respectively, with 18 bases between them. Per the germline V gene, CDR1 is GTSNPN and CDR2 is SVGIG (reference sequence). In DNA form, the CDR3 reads TGTGCCTGGAGTGTGGATCTTCTTACGGAGGGCACTGAAGCTTTCTTT. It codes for CAWSVDLLTEGTEAFF.

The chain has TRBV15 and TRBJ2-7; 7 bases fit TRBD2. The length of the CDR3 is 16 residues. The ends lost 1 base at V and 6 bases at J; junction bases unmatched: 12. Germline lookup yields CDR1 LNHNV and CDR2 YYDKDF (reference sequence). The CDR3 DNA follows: TGTGCCACCAGCAGAGGGCAAGGCGGGAGTTTCGTCGAGCAGTACTTC. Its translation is CATSRGQGGSFVEQYF.

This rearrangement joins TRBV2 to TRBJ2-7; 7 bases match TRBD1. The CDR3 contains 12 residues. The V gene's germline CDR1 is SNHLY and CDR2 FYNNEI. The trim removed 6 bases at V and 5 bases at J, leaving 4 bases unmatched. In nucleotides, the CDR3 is TGTGCCAGCAGGACAGGGTATGACGAGCAGTACTTC. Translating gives CASRTGYDEQYF.

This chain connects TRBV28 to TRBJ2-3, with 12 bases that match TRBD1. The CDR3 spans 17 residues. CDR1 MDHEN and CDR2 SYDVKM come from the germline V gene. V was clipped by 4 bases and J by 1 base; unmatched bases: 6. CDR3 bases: TGTGCCAGCAGTTCAGGGGACAGGGGGCCTCGCACAGATACGCAGTATTTT. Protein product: CASSSGDRGPRTDTQYF.

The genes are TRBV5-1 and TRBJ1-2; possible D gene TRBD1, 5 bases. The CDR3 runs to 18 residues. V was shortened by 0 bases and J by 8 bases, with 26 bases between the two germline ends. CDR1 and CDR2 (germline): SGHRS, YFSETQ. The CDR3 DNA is TGCGCCAGCAGCTTGGTCAATTTCGTTGGTCAGGCCCAGGGAGGCTACACCTTC. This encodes CASSLVNFVGQAQGGYTF.

The CDR3 sequence is CASIRPLAGDPMDEQFF. CDR3 coding DNA: TGTGCCAGTATCCGACCACTAGCGGGAGACCCTATGGATGAGCAGTTCTTC. V and J are TRBV19 and TRBJ2-1; 11 positions agree with TRBD2. Germline CDR1 reads LNHDA; CDR2 reads SQIVND (reference sequence). The CDR3 is 17 residues long. The junction had 16 bases not matched to a gene; V was cut back by 7 bases and J by 8 bases. Full variable domain (rest looked up from reference TRBV19 and TRBJ2-1): DGGITQSPKYLFRKEGQNVTLSCEQNLNHDAMYWYRQDPGQGLRLIYYSQIVNDFQKGDIAEGYSVSREKKESFPLTVTSAQKNPTAFYLCASIRPLAGDPMDEQFFGPGTRLTVL.

DNA of the CDR3: TGTGCCAGTAACTTCGACAGGTTCTCTGGCTACACCTTC. Translated, it gives CASNFDRFSGYTF. This chain connects TRBV19 to TRBJ1-2, with D maybe TRBD1 (6 bases). Trimming took 7 bases from V and 7 from J, leaving 16 bases between them. The germline V gene has CDR1 LNHDA and CDR2 SQIVND (reference sequence). The CDR3 is made up of 13 amino acids.

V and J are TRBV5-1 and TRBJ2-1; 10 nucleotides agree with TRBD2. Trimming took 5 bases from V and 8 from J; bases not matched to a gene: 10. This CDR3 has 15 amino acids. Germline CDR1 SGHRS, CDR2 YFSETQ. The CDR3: CASSTSLAGDHEQFF. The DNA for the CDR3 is TGCGCCAGCAGTACAAGCCTAGCGGGAGATCATGAGCAGTTCTTC.

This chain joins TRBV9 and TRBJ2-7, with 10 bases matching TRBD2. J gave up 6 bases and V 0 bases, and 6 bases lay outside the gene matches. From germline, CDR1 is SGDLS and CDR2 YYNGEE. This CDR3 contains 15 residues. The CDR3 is CASSVGASGSSEQYF. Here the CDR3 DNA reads TGTGCCAGCAGCGTAGGGGCTAGCGGGAGTTCCGAGCAGTACTTC.

The CDR3 DNA reads as TGTGCCAGCAGCGCAACTAGCAGGGAGACCCAGTACTTC. Its protein product is CASSATSRETQYF. V is TRBV9 and J is TRBJ2-5; tentatively, D is TRBD2 (6 bases). V lost 3 bases and J lost 5, with 11 bases in between. CDR1 is SGDLS and CDR2 is YYNGEE in the germline V gene. The CDR3 is 13 residues long.

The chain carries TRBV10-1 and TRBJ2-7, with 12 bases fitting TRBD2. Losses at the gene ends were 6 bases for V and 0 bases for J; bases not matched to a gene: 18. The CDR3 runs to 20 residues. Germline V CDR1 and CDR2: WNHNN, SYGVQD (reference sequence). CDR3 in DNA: TGCGCCAGCAGCCCGGGACTAGCGGGCGTGGGCTTCATAAGCTCCTACGAGCAGTACTTC. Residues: CASSPGLAGVGFISSYEQYF.

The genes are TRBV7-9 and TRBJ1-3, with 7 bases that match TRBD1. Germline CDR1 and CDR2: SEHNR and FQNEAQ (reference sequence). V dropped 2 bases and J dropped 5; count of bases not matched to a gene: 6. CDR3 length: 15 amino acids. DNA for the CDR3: TGTGCCAGCAGCTTAATGGGGGACAGTCGAAACACCATATATTTT. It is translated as CASSLMGDSRNTIYF.

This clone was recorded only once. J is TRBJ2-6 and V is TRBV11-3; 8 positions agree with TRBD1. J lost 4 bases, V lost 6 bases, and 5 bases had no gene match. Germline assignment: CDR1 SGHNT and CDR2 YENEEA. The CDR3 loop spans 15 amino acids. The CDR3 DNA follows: TGTGCCAGCAGAAGACAGGGGTTAGGGGCCAACGTCCTGACTTTC. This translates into CASRRQGLGANVLTF. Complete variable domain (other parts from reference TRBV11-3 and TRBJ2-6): EAGVVQSPRYKIIEKKQPVAFWCNPISGHNTLYWYLQNLGQGPELLIRYENEEAVDDSQLPKDRFSAERLKGVDSTLKIQPAELGDSAVYLCASRRQGLGANVLTFGAGSRLTVL.

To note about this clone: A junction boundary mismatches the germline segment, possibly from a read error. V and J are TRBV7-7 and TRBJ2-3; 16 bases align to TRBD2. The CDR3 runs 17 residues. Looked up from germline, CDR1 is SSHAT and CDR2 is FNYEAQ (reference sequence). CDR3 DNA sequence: TGTGCTAGCAGCCAGGGACTAGCGGGAGGGGAAGGAGATACGCAGTATTTT. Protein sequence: CASSQGLAGGEGDTQYF.

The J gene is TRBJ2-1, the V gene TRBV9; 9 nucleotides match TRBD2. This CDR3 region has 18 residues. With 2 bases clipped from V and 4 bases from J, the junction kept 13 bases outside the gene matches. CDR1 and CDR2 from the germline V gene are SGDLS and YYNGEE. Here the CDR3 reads CASSVRLAEGGIYNEQFF. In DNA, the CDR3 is TGTGCCAGCAGCGTTCGACTAGCGGAAGGCGGGATATACAATGAGCAGTTCTTC.

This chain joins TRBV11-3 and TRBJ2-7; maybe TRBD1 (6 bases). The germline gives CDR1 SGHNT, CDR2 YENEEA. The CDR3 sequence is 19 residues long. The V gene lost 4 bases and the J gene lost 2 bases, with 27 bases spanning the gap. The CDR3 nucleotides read TGTGCCAGCAGCTCACTACGAGGGGGAGCAGCGGCCAATCCCTACGAGCAGTACTTC. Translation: CASSSLRGGAAANPYEQYF. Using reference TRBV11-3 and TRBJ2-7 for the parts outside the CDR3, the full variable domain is EAGVVQSPRYKIIEKKQPVAFWCNPISGHNTLYWYLQNLGQGPELLIRYENEEAVDDSQLPKDRFSAERLKGVDSTLKIQPAELGDSAVYLCASSSLRGGAAANPYEQYFGPGTRLTVT.

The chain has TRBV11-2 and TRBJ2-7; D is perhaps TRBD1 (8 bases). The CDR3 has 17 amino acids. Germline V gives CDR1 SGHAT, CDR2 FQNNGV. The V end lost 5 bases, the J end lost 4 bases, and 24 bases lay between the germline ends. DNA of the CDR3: TGTGCCAGCAGCCGAACCGGGGGGCAGGGGGCTCTATACGAGCAGTACTTC. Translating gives CASSRTGGQGALYEQYF.

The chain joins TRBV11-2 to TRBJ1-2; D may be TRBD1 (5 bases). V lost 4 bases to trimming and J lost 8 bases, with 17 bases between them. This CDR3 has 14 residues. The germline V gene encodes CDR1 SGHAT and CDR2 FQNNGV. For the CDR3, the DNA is TGTGCCAGCAGCTCCGCTCAGGGCGCGAGCGGCTACACCTTC. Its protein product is CASSSAQGASGYTF.

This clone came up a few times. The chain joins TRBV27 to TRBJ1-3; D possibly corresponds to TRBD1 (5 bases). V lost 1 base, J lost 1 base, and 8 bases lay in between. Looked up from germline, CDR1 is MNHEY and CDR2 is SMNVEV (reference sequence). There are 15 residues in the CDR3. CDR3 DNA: TGTGCCAGCAGTTTATTCGGGGGTTCTGGAAACACCATATATTTT. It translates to CASSLFGGSGNTIYF.

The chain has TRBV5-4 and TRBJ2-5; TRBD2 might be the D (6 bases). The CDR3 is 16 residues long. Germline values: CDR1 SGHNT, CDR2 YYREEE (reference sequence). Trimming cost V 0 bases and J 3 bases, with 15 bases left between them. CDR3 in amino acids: CASSLVTGLAKETQYF. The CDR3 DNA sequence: TGTGCCAGCAGCTTGGTTACCGGGCTAGCGAAAGAGACCCAGTACTTC.

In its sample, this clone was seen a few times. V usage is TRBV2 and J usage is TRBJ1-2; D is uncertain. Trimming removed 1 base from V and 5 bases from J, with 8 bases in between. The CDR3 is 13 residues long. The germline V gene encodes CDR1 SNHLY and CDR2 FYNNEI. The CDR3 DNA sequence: TGTGCCAGCAGTGAAGACAGCCAGTATGGCTACACCTTC. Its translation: CASSEDSQYGYTF.

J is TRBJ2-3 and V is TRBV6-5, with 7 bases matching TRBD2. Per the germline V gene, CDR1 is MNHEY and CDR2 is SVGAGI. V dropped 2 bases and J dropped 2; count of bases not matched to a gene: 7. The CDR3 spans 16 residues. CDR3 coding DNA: TGTGCCAGCAGTTACCTACTAGCGAGGGACACAGATACGCAGTATTTT. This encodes CASSYLLARDTDTQYF.

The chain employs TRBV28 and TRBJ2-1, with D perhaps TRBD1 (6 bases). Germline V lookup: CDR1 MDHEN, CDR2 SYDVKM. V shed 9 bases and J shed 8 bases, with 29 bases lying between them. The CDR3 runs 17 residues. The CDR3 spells CASIGQIVNPSNDEQFF. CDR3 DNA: TGTGCCAGTATAGGACAGATCGTCAATCCGTCCAATGATGAGCAGTTCTTC.

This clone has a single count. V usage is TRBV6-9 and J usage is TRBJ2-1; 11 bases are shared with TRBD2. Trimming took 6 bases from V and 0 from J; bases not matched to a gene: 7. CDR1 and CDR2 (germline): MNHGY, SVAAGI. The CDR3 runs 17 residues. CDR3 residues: CASSTLAGGTSYNEQFF. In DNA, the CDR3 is TGTGCCAGCAGCACTCTAGCGGGAGGTACCTCCTACAATGAGCAGTTCTTC.

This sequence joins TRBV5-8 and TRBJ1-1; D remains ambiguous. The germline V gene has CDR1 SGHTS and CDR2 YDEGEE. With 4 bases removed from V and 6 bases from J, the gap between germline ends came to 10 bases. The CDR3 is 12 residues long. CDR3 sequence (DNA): TGTGCCAGCAGCCTTGTAACGGCTGAAGCTTTCTTT. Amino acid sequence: CASSLVTAEAFF.

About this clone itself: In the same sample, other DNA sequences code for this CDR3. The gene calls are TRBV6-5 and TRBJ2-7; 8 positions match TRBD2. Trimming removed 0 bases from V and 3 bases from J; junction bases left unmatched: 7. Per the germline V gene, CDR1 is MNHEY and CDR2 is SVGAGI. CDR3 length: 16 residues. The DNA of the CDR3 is TGTGCCAGCAGTTACTCCTTAACTAGCGGCCTCTACGAGCAGTACTTC. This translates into CASSYSLTSGLYEQYF.

CDR3 region: CASSLGGGLGENIQYF. CDR3 coding DNA: TGTGCCAGCAGTCTCGGAGGGGGACTAGGAGAAAACATTCAGTACTTC. This sequence joins TRBV27 and TRBJ2-4, with 8 positions matching TRBD2. The CDR3 totals 16 residues. V gave up 5 bases and J gave up 5 bases; unmatched junction bases: 11. Germline CDR1 reads MNHEY; CDR2 reads SMNVEV (reference sequence).

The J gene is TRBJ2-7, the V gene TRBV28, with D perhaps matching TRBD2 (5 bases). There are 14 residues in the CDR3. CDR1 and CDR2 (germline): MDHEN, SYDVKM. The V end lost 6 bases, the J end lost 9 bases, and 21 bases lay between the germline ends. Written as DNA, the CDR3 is TGTGCCAGCAGCCCCCGGGGAGAAGAGGCGGCGCAGTACTTC. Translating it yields CASSPRGEEAAQYF. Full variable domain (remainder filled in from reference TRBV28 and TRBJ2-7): DVKVTQSSRYLVKRTGEKVFLECVQDMDHENMFWYRQDPGLGLRLIYFSYDVKMKEKGDIPEGYSVSREKKERFSLILESASTNQTSMYLCASSPRGEEAAQYFGPGTRLTVT.